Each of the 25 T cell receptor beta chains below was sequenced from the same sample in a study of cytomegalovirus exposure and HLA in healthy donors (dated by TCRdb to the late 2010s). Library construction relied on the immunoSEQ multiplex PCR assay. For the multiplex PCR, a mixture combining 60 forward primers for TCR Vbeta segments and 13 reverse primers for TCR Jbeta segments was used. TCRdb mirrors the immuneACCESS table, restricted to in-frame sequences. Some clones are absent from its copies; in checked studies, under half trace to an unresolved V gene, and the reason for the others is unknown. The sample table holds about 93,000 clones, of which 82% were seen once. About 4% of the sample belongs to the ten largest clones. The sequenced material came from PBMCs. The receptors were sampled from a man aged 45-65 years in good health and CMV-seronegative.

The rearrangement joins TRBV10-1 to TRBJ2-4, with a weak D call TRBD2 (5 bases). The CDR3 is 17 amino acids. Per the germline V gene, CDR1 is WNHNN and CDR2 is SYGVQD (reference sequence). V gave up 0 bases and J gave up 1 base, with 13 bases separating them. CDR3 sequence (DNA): TGCGCCAGCAGTGAGTCGGCCCCCGGCGGGGCCAAAAACATTCAGTACTTC. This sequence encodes CASSESAPGGAKNIQYF.

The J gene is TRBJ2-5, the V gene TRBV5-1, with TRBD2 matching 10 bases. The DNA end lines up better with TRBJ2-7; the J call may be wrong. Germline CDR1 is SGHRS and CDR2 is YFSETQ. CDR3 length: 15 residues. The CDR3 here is CASSRSGRSAYEQYF. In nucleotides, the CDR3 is TGCGCCAGCAGTCGTAGCGGGAGGAGCGCCTACGAGCAGTACTTC.

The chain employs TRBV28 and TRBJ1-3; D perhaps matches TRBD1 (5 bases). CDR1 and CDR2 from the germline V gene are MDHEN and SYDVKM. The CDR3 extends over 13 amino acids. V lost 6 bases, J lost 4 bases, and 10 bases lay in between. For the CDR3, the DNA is TGTGCCAGCAGGCTCCCAGGGGGAAACACCATATATTTT. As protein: CASRLPGGNTIYF.

Here the CDR3 DNA reads TGTGCCAGCAGTTCTTTACAAGAGACCCAGTACTTC. Translated: CASSSLQETQYF. The chain links TRBV28 to TRBJ2-5; D uncertain. Germline CDR1 and CDR2: MDHEN and SYDVKM. V lost 4 bases and J lost 2, with 5 bases in between. This CDR3 has 12 residues.

CDR3 sequence (DNA): TGTGCCAGCAGCTTAAGACAGGGCGGGGACACAGATACGCAGTATTTT. This encodes CASSLRQGGDTDTQYF. The chain couples TRBV9 to TRBJ2-3; D possibly corresponds to TRBD1 (7 bases). CDR3 length: 16 residues. The V and J ends lost 4 bases and 2 bases respectively, with 17 bases between them. Germline assignment: CDR1 SGDLS and CDR2 YYNGEE.

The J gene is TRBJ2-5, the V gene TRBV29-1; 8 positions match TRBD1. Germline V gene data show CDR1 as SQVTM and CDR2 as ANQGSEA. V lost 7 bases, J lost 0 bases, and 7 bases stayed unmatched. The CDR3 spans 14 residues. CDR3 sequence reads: CSAGQAFHQETQYF. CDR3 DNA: TGCAGCGCGGGACAGGCCTTTCACCAAGAGACCCAGTACTTC.

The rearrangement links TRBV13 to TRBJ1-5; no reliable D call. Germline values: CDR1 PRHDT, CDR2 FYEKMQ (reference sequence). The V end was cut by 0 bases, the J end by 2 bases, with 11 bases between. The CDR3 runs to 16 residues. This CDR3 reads CASSLGGVGGNQPQHF. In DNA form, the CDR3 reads TGTGCCAGCAGCTTAGGGGGAGTCGGAGGCAATCAGCCCCAGCATTTT.

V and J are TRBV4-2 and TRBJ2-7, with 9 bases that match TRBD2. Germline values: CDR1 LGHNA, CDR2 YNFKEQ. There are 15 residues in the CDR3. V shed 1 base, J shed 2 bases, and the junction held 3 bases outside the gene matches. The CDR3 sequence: CASSQGLAETYEQYF. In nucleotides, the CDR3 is TGTGCCAGCAGCCAAGGACTAGCGGAGACCTACGAGCAGTACTTC.

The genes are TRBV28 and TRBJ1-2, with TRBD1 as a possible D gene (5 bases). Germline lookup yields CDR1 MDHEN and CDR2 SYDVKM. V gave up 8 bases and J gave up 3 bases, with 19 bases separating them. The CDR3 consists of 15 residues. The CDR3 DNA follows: TGTGCCAGCTATCCTGGCGCGGGACCCCACTATGGCTACACCTTC. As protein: CASYPGAGPHYGYTF.

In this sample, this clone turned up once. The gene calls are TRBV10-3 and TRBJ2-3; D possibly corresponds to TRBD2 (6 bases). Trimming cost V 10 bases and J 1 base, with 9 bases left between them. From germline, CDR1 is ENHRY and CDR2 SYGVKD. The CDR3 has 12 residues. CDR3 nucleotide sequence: TGTGCCAGCGGGATGGGCACAGATACGCAGTATTTT. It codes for CASGMGTDTQYF.

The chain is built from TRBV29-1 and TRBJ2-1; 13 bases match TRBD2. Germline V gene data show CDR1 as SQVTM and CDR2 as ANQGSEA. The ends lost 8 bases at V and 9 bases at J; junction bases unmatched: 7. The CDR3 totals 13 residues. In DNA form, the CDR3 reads TGCAGCTGCTGGACTAGCGGGAGTCTTGAGCAGTTCTTC. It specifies CSCWTSGSLEQFF.

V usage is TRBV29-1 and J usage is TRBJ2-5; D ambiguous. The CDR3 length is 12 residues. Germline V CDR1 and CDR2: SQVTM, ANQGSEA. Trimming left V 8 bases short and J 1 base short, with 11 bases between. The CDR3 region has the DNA TGCAGCCTCCTTGGAGCCCAAGAGACCCAGTACTTC. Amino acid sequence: CSLLGAQETQYF.

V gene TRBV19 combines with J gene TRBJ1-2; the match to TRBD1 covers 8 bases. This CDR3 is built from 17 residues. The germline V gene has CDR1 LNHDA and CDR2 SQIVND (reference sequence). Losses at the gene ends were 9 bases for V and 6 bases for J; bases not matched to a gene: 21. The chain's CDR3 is CASPHKGVGQGDDGYTF. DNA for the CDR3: TGTGCCAGCCCCCATAAGGGAGTAGGACAGGGAGATGATGGCTACACCTTC.

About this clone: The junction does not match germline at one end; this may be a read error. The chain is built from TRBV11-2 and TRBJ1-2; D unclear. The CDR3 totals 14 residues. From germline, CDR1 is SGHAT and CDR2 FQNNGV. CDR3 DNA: TGTGCCAGCAGCTTAGCGACCCCAGGATATGGCTACCCCTTC. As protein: CASSLATPGYGYPF.

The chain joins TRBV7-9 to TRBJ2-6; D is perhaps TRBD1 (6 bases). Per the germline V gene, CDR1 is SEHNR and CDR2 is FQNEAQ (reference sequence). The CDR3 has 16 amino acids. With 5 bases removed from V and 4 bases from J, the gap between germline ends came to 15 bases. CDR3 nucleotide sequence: TGTGCCAGCAGCGGCCCAGGGGCGCGCGGGGCCAACGTCCTGACTTTC. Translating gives CASSGPGARGANVLTF.

In nucleotides, the CDR3 is TGTGCCAGCAGTTTATTTCCTAGCGGCTACGAGCAGTACTTC. Protein: CASSLFPSGYEQYF. The rearrangement joins TRBV27 to TRBJ2-7, with 7 nucleotides matching TRBD2. CDR3 length: 14 residues. Trimming cost V 1 base and J 3 bases; bases outside gene matches: 3. In germline, CDR1 is MNHEY, CDR2 SMNVEV (reference sequence).

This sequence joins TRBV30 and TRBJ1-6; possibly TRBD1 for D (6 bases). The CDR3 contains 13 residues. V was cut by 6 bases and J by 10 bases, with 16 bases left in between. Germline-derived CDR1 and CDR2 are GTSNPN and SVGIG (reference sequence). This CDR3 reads CACSTGTRSPLHF. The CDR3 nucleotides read TGTGCCTGTTCGACCGGGACAAGATCACCCCTCCACTTT.

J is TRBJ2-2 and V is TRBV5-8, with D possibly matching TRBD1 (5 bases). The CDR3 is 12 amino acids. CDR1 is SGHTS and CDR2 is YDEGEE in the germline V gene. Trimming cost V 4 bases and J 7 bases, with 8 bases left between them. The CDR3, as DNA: TGTGCCAGCAGCCAGGGCTACGGGGAGCTGTTTTTT. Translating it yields CASSQGYGELFF.

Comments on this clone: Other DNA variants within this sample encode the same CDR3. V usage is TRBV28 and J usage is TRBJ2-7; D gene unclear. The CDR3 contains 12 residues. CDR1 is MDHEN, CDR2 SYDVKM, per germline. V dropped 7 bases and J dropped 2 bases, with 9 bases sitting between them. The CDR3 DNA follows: TGTGCCAGCATGAACAGTCCCTACGAGCAGTACTTC. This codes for CASMNSPYEQYF.

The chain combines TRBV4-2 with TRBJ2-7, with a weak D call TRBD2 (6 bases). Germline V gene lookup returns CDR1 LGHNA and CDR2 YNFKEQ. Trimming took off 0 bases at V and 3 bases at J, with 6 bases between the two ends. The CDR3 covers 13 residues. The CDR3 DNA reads TGTGCCAGCAGCCAAGAGCGGGGCTACGAGCAGTACTTC. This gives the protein CASSQERGYEQYF.

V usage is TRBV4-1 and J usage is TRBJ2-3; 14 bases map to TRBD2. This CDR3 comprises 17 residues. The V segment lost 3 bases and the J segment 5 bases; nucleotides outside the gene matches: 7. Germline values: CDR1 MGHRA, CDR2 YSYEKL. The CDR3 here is CASSHPLGLAGVDTQYF. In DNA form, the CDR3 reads TGCGCCAGCAGCCATCCCTTGGGACTAGCGGGGGTAGATACGCAGTATTTT.

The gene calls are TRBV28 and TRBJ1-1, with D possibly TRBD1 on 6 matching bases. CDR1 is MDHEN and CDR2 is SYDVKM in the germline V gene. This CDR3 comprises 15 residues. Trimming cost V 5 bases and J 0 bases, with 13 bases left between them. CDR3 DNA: TGTGCCAGCAGTCCGTGGACAGAAATGAACACTGAAGCTTTCTTT. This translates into CASSPWTEMNTEAFF.

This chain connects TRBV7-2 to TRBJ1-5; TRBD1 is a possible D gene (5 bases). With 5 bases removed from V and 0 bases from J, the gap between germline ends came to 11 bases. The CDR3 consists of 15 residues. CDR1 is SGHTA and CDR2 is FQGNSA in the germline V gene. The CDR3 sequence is CASSPWGDSNQPQHF. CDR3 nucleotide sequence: TGTGCCAGCAGCCCCTGGGGGGATAGCAATCAGCCCCAGCATTTT.

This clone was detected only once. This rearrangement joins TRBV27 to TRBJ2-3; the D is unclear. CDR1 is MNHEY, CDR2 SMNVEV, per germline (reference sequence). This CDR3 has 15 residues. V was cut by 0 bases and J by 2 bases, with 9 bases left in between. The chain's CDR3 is CASSLSMSTTDTQYF. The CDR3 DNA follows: TGTGCCAGCAGTTTATCGATGAGCACCACAGATACGCAGTATTTT.

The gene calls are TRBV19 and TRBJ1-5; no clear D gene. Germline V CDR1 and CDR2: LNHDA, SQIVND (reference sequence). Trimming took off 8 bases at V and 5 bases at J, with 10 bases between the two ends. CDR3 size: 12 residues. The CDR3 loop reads CASGDGDQPQHF. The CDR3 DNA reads TGTGCCAGTGGAGACGGAGATCAGCCCCAGCATTTT. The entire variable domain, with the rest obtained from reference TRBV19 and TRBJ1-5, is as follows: DGGITQSPKYLFRKEGQNVTLSCEQNLNHDAMYWYRQDPGQGLRLIYYSQIVNDFQKGDIAEGYSVSREKKESFPLTVTSAQKNPTAFYLCASGDGDQPQHFGDGTRLSIL.